This note documents a single TCR beta chain sequence. In the source study's methods: Reference gene primer amplification in the assay estimated nucleated cell counts. Assay: immunoSEQ multiplex PCR; the TCRdb copy retains only in-frame clones and omits some. That table is the source of V, J and clone size, and D and trimming were worked out from the DNA. Of around 170,000 clones in the sample, 86% were seen once. The data are from a study of blood T cell repertoires in COVID-19. As for the study in general: Spain, Italy and the United States supplied samples that represented acute and convalescent COVID-19. The analysed material was cDNA or gDNA that came from T cells, B-cell-depleted T cells, or PBMCs.

The CDR3 is 14 amino acids. V shed 3 bases, J shed 5 bases, and the junction held 4 bases outside the gene matches. Per germline, CDR1 MNHNS and CDR2 SASEGT. Specimen: peripheral blood. The receptor was derived from a man aged 50 or older with active or convalescent COVID-19. V gene TRBV6-1 combines with J gene TRBJ1-2, with 9 bases matching TRBD1. CDR3 residues: CASSEGQGRYGYTF. In DNA, the CDR3 is TGTGCCAGCAGTGAGGGACAGGGAAGATATGGCTACACCTTC.